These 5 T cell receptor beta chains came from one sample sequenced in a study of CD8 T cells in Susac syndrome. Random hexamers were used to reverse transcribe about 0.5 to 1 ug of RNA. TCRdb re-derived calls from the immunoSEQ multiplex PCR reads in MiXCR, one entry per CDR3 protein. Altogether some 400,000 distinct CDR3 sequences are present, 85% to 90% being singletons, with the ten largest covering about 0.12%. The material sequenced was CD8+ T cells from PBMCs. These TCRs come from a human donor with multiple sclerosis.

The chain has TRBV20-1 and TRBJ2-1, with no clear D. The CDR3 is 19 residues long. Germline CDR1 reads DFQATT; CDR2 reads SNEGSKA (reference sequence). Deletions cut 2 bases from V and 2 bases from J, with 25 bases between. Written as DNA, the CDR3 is TGCAGTGCTAGACCCTCGCCGTCTGAGTATCTTGACCCCTACAATGAGCAGTTCTTC. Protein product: CSARPSPSEYLDPYNEQFF.

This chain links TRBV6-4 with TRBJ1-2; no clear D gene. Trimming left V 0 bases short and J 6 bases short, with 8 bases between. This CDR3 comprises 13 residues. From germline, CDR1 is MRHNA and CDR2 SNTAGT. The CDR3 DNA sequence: TGTGCCAGCAGTGACTCGCAGGCTAATGGCTACACCTTC. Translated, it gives CASSDSQANGYTF.

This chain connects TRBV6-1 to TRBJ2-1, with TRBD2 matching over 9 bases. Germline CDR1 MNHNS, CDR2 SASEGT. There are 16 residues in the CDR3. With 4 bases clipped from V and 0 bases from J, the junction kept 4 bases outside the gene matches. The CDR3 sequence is CASSAIAGDSYNEQFF. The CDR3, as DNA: TGTGCCAGCAGTGCCATAGCGGGAGACTCCTACAATGAGCAGTTCTTC.

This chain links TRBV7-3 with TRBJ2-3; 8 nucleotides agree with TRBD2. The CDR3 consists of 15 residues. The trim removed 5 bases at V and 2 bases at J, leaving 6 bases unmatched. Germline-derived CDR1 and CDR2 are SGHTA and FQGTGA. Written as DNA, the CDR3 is TGTGCCAGCAGCCGAACTAGCGGCGTCACAGATACGCAGTATTTT. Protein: CASSRTSGVTDTQYF.

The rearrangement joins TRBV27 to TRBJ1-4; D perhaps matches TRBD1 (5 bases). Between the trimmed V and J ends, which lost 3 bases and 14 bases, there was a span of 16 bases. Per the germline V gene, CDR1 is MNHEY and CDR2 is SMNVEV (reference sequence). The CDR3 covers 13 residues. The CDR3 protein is CASSFAGPQDLFF. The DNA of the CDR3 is TGTGCCAGCAGTTTTGCAGGCCCACAGGATCTGTTTTTT.